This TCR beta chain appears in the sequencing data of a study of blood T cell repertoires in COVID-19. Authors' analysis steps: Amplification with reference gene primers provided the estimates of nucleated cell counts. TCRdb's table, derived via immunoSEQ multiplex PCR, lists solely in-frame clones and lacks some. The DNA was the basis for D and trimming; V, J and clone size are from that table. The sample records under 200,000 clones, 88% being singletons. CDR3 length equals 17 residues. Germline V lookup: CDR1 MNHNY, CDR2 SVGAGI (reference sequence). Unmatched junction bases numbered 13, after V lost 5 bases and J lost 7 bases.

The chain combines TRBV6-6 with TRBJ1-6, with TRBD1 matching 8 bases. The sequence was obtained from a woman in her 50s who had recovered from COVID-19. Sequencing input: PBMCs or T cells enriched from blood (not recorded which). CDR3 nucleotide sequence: TGTGCCAGCAGTCCCCCTTCCTGGACAGGGACGAATTCACCCCTCCACTTT. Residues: CASSPPSWTGTNSPLHF.